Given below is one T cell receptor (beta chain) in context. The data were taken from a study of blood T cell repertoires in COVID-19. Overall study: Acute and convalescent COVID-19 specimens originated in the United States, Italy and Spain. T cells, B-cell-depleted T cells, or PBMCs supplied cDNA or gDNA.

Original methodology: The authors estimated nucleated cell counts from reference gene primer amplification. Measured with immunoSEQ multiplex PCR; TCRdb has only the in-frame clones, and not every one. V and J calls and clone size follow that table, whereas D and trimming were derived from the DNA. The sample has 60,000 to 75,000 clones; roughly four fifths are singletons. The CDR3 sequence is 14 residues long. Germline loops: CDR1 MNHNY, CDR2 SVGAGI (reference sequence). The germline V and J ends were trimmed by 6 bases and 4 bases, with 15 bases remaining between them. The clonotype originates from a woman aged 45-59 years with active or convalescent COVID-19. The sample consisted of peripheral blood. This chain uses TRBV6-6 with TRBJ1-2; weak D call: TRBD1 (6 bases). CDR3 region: CASRPGTPTYGYTF. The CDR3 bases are TGTGCCAGCAGGCCCGGGACACCGACCTATGGCTACACCTTC.